The 5 T cell receptor beta chains reported below all come from one sample, sequenced in a study of T cell repertoires in cytomegalovirus infection. TCRdb independently ran MiXCR on the reads; one entry per CDR3 protein. The top ten clones hold around 13% of a sample with fewer than 850,000 distinct CDR3 sequences, roughly 28% of them seen once. Their antigens are not known. The sequencing used cultured CD8+ T cells from PBMCs, collected from culture after CMV antigen stimulation. The receptors here all came from a human donor in good health (CMV status not recorded). Some clones in this sample may be carry-over from other donors' samples.

This clonotype was recorded once. The chain joins TRBV6-6 to TRBJ2-7; no clear D gene. Per germline, CDR1 MNHNY and CDR2 SVGAGI (reference sequence). CDR3 length: 16 amino acids. V lost 2 bases and J lost 0, with 14 bases in between. The CDR3 nucleotides are TGTGCCAGCAGTTACGAGGAGAGATCTCTCTCCTACGAGCAGTACGTC. Translated: CASSYEERSLSYEQYV.

This clonotype was seen more than once but under ten times. This sequence joins TRBV4-3 and TRBJ2-3; TRBD2 might be the D (6 bases). V lost 1 base and J lost 0, with 14 bases in between. CDR3 length equals 17 residues. Germline V gene data show CDR1 as LGHNA and CDR2 as YSLEER. The CDR3 spells CASSQVGGPASTDTQYF. The CDR3 DNA reads as TGCGCCAGCAGCCAAGTCGGGGGACCGGCTAGCACAGATACGCAGTATTTT.

The rearrangement joins TRBV15 to TRBJ1-4; 7 bases line up with TRBD1. CDR3 size: 15 residues. Germline V CDR1 and CDR2: LNHNV, YYDKDF (reference sequence). The J segment lost 6 bases and the V segment lost 4 bases, leaving 8 bases of the junction unmatched. The CDR3 coding sequence is TGTGCCACCAGCACAAGACAGGGAGGGGATGAAAAACTGTTTTTT. Translation: CATSTRQGGDEKLFF.

This chain links TRBV3-1 with TRBJ2-1; D is tentatively TRBD1 or TRBD2 (5 bases each). The germline CDR1 and CDR2 sequences are LGHDT and YNNKEL (reference sequence). V was cut by 4 bases and J by 1 base, with 17 bases left in between. This CDR3 is built from 17 residues. In DNA, the CDR3 is TGTGCCAGCAGCCTACGAACGGGACCCATATCCTACAATGAGCAGTTCTTC. Protein: CASSLRTGPISYNEQFF.

This clonotype was seen a handful of times. This chain connects TRBV19 to TRBJ1-5; D unresolved. Germline V lookup: CDR1 LNHDA, CDR2 SQIVND (reference sequence). This CDR3 is 16 amino acids long. V gave up 3 bases and J gave up 0 bases, with 12 bases separating them. The CDR3 protein is CASSIWALYSNQPQHF. Written as DNA, the CDR3 is TGTGCCAGTAGTATTTGGGCTCTCTATAGCAATCAGCCCCAGCATTTT.